Below, 5 T cell receptor beta chains from the same sample are listed, as sequenced in a study of blood T cell repertoires in COVID-19. Assay: immunoSEQ multiplex PCR; the TCRdb copy retains only in-frame clones and omits some. This sample has 35,000 to 50,000 clones; more than 75% occur once, and the top ten carry approximately 5%. Sequencing was performed on peripheral blood. All receptors derive from a human donor in a cohort sampled during active COVID-19.

V usage is TRBV24-1 and J usage is TRBJ2-1; the D gene is possibly TRBD2 (5 bases). CDR3 size: 14 residues. V lost 2 bases and J 8 bases, leaving 12 bases between the germline ends. CDR1 KGHDR and CDR2 SFDVKD come from the germline V gene. DNA for the CDR3: TGTGCCACCAGTGATTCCTGGACTTCGGATGAGCAGTTCTTC. Its translation is CATSDSWTSDEQFF.

This sequence joins TRBV2 and TRBJ2-7; D possibly corresponds to TRBD2 (6 bases). V was pared by 8 bases and J by 10 bases, with 15 bases between. The germline CDR1 and CDR2 sequences are SNHLY and FYNNEI. This CDR3 is 11 amino acids long. CDR3 sequence (DNA): TGTGCCAGCGGCGGGACGCCCCCACAGTACTTC. It translates to CASGGTPPQYF. The full variable domain, its missing parts supplied by reference TRBV2 and TRBJ2-7, is EPEVTQTPSHQVTQMGQEVILRCVPISNHLYFYWYRQILGQKVEFLVSFYNNEISEKSEIFDDQFSVERPDGSNFTLKIRSTKLEDSAMYFCASGGTPPQYFGPGTRLTVT.

CDR3 DNA: TGTGCCAGTAGTATTACACCGGGAGCCCTAAAGAATGGCTACACCTTC. Amino acids: CASSITPGALKNGYTF. J is TRBJ1-2 and V is TRBV19; no definite D call. Germline V CDR1 and CDR2: LNHDA, SQIVND (reference sequence). This CDR3 comprises 16 residues. The ends were cut back, 3 bases at V and 6 bases at J, with 20 bases in the middle. Full variable domain (missing parts from reference TRBV19 and TRBJ1-2): DGGITQSPKYLFRKEGQNVTLSCEQNLNHDAMYWYRQDPGQGLRLIYYSQIVNDFQKGDIAEGYSVSREKKESFPLTVTSAQKNPTAFYLCASSITPGALKNGYTFGSGTRLTVV.

Here the CDR3 reads CASSLGLGRAHEQFF. CDR3 sequence (DNA): TGCGCCAGCAGCTTGGGACTAGGTCGGGCCCATGAGCAGTTCTTC. The V call is TRBV5-1, the J call TRBJ2-1; maybe TRBD2 (6 bases). This CDR3 has 15 amino acids. The V gene's germline CDR1 is SGHRS and CDR2 YFSETQ. The V gene lost 0 bases and the J gene lost 8 bases, with 15 bases spanning the gap.

The chain joins TRBV28 to TRBJ1-2; D ambiguous. The CDR3 loop spans 15 amino acids. The V gene's germline CDR1 is MDHEN and CDR2 SYDVKM. V gave up 3 bases and J gave up 4 bases, with 15 bases separating them. The CDR3, as DNA: TGTGCCAGCAGTTTTCGGGCAGAGAGGGTCTATGGCTACACCTTC. Amino acid sequence: CASSFRAERVYGYTF.